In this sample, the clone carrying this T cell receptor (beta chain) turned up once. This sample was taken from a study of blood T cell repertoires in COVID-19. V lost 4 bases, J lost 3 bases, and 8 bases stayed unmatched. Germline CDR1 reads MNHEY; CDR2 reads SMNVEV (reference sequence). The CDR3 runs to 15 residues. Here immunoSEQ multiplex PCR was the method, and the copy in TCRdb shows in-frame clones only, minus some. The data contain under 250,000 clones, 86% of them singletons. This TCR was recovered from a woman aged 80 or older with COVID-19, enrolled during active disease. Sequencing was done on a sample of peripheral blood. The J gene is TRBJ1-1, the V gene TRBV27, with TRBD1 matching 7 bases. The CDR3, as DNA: TGTGCCAGCAGTTCCGAGGGGGCGCGGGACACTGAAGCTTTCTTT. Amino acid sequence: CASSSEGARDTEAFF.